These T cell receptor beta chains were read from a single sample in a study of OX40 agonist ivuxolimab in advanced cancers. Only in-frame clones appear in the TCRdb table, and some are missing; sequencing was by immunoSEQ multiplex PCR. The sample includes about 82,000 clones, around 87% of them seen just once. Sample: CD4+ or CD8+ T cells sorted from blood, taken in a trial of the OX40 agonist ivuxolimab. These receptors originate from an adult with an advanced solid tumor such as melanoma, head and neck, liver or kidney cancer. Each CDR3 is given with its conserved first and last residue. D genes are given only for firm matches. Size tells how often a clone was seen (once, few, many) or the class of an expanded clone, and some rows leave it out.

CDR3 DNA: TGTGCCAGCAGCGTCGGGGTGGCGACTAATGAAAAACTGTTTTTT; CDR3 protein: CASSVGVATNEKLFF; D gene: NA; CDR3 length: 15; V gene: TRBV9; J gene: TRBJ1-4; clone size: few
CDR3 DNA: TGTGCCAGTCGATCCCTAGCGGGGGGGCACACCGGGGAGCTGTTTTTT; CDR3 protein: CASRSLAGGHTGELFF; D gene: TRBD2; CDR3 length: 16; V gene: TRBV19; J gene: TRBJ2-2; clone size: few
CDR3 DNA: TGTGCCATAAGGGGAGAGAAATCGTCTGGAAACACCATATATTTT; CDR3 protein: CAIRGEKSSGNTIYF; D gene: NA; CDR3 length: 15; V gene: TRBV19; J gene: TRBJ1-3; clone size: NA
CDR3 DNA: TGTGCCAGCAGCCTGACAGGGTCAGGATCCTACGAGCAGTACTTC; CDR3 protein: CASSLTGSGSYEQYF; D gene: TRBD1; CDR3 length: 15; V gene: TRBV14; J gene: TRBJ2-7; clone size: NA
CDR3 DNA: TGTGCCAGCAGCTTATATGGGGGTGGCTACACCTTC; CDR3 protein: CASSLYGGGYTF; D gene: NA; CDR3 length: 12; V gene: TRBV5-4; J gene: TRBJ1-2; clone size: NA
CDR3 DNA: TGTGCCAGCAGCTGGGGACAGGGGGCTTATGGCTACACCTTC; CDR3 protein: CASSWGQGAYGYTF; D gene: TRBD1; CDR3 length: 14; V gene: TRBV5-4; J gene: TRBJ1-2; clone size: NA
CDR3 DNA: TGTGCCAGCAGGGCGAGCGGGAGGGGGATTCAGTACTTC; CDR3 protein: CASRASGRGIQYF; D gene: TRBD2; CDR3 length: 13; V gene: TRBV6-6; J gene: TRBJ2-4; clone size: few
CDR3 DNA: TGTGCCAGCAGCTTGGGACCGATCTACGAGCAGTACTTC; CDR3 protein: CASSLGPIYEQYF; D gene: NA; CDR3 length: 13; V gene: TRBV5-4; J gene: TRBJ2-7; clone size: NA
CDR3 DNA: TGTGCCAGCAGGACCGGGGGGGCGCGGCCGAACACTGAAGCTTTCTTT; CDR3 protein: CASRTGGARPNTEAFF; D gene: NA; CDR3 length: 16; V gene: TRBV28; J gene: TRBJ1-1; clone size: NA
CDR3 DNA: TGTGCCAGCAAACCAGGGGGCGACTATGGCTACACCTTC; CDR3 protein: CASKPGGDYGYTF; D gene: TRBD1; CDR3 length: 13; V gene: TRBV6-6; J gene: TRBJ1-2; clone size: few
CDR3 DNA: TGCGCCAGCAGTGTGGGGGGGCAAGGGACCCAGTACTTC; CDR3 protein: CASSVGGQGTQYF; D gene: NA; CDR3 length: 13; V gene: TRBV10-2; J gene: TRBJ2-5; clone size: NA
CDR3 DNA: TGTGCCAGCAGTTACGAACTAGCGGGTGCGTACGAGCAGTACTTC; CDR3 protein: CASSYELAGAYEQYF; D gene: TRBD2; CDR3 length: 15; V gene: TRBV6-6; J gene: TRBJ2-7; clone size: NA
CDR3 DNA: TGTGCCAGCAGCTTAGGTTGGGGGACATCGAACACTGAAGCTTTCTTT; CDR3 protein: CASSLGWGTSNTEAFF; D gene: NA; CDR3 length: 16; V gene: TRBV7-2; J gene: TRBJ1-1; clone size: once
CDR3 DNA: TGTGCCTGGGACAAGAACACTGAAGCTTTCTTT; CDR3 protein: CAWDKNTEAFF; D gene: NA; CDR3 length: 11; V gene: TRBV30; J gene: TRBJ1-1; clone size: NA
CDR3 DNA: TGTGCCAGCAGTTCCCCTCATAAGGGCTACGAGCAGTACTTC; CDR3 protein: CASSSPHKGYEQYF; D gene: NA; CDR3 length: 14; V gene: TRBV6-5; J gene: TRBJ2-7; clone size: NA
CDR3 DNA: TGTGCCAGCAGCTTAGCTCGCGACACTGAAGCTTTCTTT; CDR3 protein: CASSLARDTEAFF; D gene: NA; CDR3 length: 13; V gene: TRBV13; J gene: TRBJ1-1; clone size: NA
CDR3 DNA: TGTGCCAGCTCAATAATGGACAGGGGGCGAGATGGCTACACCTTC; CDR3 protein: CASSIMDRGRDGYTF; D gene: TRBD1; CDR3 length: 15; V gene: TRBV18; J gene: TRBJ1-2; clone size: once
CDR3 DNA: TGTGCCAGCTCACCGGAAAGGGGAGAGGGCTACACCTTC; CDR3 protein: CASSPERGEGYTF; D gene: NA; CDR3 length: 13; V gene: TRBV18; J gene: TRBJ1-2; clone size: NA
CDR3 DNA: TGTGCCAGTAGGAAGGGGGCAGGGGGCTCCTACGAGCAGTACTTC; CDR3 protein: CASRKGAGGSYEQYF; D gene: TRBD1; CDR3 length: 15; V gene: TRBV19; J gene: TRBJ2-7; clone size: NA
CDR3 DNA: TGTGCCAGCAGCTTAGAGGGGTCTAGAGGTTCCTACAATGAGCAGTTCTTC; CDR3 protein: CASSLEGSRGSYNEQFF; D gene: NA; CDR3 length: 17; V gene: TRBV7-4; J gene: TRBJ2-1; clone size: NA
CDR3 DNA: TGCGCCAGCAGCTTGCCAGGGTCCTATGGCTACACCTTC; CDR3 protein: CASSLPGSYGYTF; D gene: NA; CDR3 length: 13; V gene: TRBV5-1; J gene: TRBJ1-2; clone size: NA
CDR3 DNA: TGTGCCAGTACCCCCGGGACTAATTCCAATGAGCAGTTCTTC; CDR3 protein: CASTPGTNSNEQFF; D gene: TRBD2; CDR3 length: 14; V gene: TRBV10-3; J gene: TRBJ2-1; clone size: NA
CDR3 DNA: TGTGCCAGCTCACCCGAGTTTTTTGTCGCGGATACGCAGTATTTT; CDR3 protein: CASSPEFFVADTQYF; D gene: NA; CDR3 length: 15; V gene: TRBV18; J gene: TRBJ2-3; clone size: NA
CDR3 DNA: TGTGCCAGCAGCTTAAATCTGGGGGGCGTAGCAAAACTGTTTTTT; CDR3 protein: CASSLNLGGVAKLFF; D gene: NA; CDR3 length: 15; V gene: TRBV7-2; J gene: TRBJ1-4; clone size: NA
CDR3 DNA: TGTGCCAGCAGCTTGACAGGTGTCTATGGCTACACCTTC; CDR3 protein: CASSLTGVYGYTF; D gene: NA; CDR3 length: 13; V gene: TRBV5-4; J gene: TRBJ1-2; clone size: NA
CDR3 DNA: TGTGCCAGCTCGGAGCCTGGGGCCAACGTCCTGACTTTC; CDR3 protein: CASSEPGANVLTF; D gene: NA; CDR3 length: 13; V gene: TRBV6-1; J gene: TRBJ2-6; clone size: NA
CDR3 DNA: TGTGCCAGCTCACCACACCGACAGAACTGGGGAGTGAACACTGAAGCTTTCTTT; CDR3 protein: CASSPHRQNWGVNTEAFF; D gene: NA; CDR3 length: 18; V gene: TRBV18; J gene: TRBJ1-1; clone size: NA
CDR3 DNA: TGTGCCAGCAGCCCTGAGGGACACCTCCATAGCAATCAGCCCCAGCATTTT; CDR3 protein: CASSPEGHLHSNQPQHF; D gene: NA; CDR3 length: 17; V gene: TRBV7-3; J gene: TRBJ1-5; clone size: NA
CDR3 DNA: TGTGCCAGCCGGATGGAGACTAGCGGGAACTACGAGCAGTACTTC; CDR3 protein: CASRMETSGNYEQYF; D gene: TRBD2; CDR3 length: 15; V gene: TRBV2; J gene: TRBJ2-7; clone size: NA
CDR3 DNA: TGCGCCAGCAGTCTCACCTCCGATAGCGGGAGTGGCACAGATACGCAGTATTTT; CDR3 protein: CASSLTSDSGSGTDTQYF; D gene: TRBD2; CDR3 length: 18; V gene: TRBV4-3; J gene: TRBJ2-3; clone size: once
CDR3 DNA: TGTGCCATCAGTGGTACGGGGGGCTCCTACGAGCAGTACTTC; CDR3 protein: CAISGTGGSYEQYF; D gene: TRBD2; CDR3 length: 14; V gene: TRBV10-3; J gene: TRBJ2-7; clone size: NA
CDR3 DNA: TGTGCCAGCAGTCGACAGGGGTCCTACGAGCAGTACTTC; CDR3 protein: CASSRQGSYEQYF; D gene: TRBD1; CDR3 length: 13; V gene: TRBV27; J gene: TRBJ2-7; clone size: NA
CDR3 DNA: TGTGCCATCAGGCCCCCGACAGGGGGGTCACTTGGCTACACCTTC; CDR3 protein: CAIRPPTGGSLGYTF; D gene: TRBD1; CDR3 length: 15; V gene: TRBV10-3; J gene: TRBJ1-2; clone size: once
CDR3 DNA: TGTGCCAGCAGTTATTCCGGGACGCCGGGTGGCTACACCTTC; CDR3 protein: CASSYSGTPGGYTF; D gene: NA; CDR3 length: 14; V gene: TRBV6-5; J gene: TRBJ1-2; clone size: NA
CDR3 DNA: TGTGCCAGCAGCTCCCGACTAGCGGGAGTTGGCGAGCAGTACTTC; CDR3 protein: CASSSRLAGVGEQYF; D gene: TRBD2; CDR3 length: 15; V gene: TRBV7-6; J gene: TRBJ2-7; clone size: NA
CDR3 DNA: TGTGCCAGCTCACTGCTCGGACAGGGAGAAGGCTACACCTTC; CDR3 protein: CASSLLGQGEGYTF; D gene: TRBD1; CDR3 length: 14; V gene: TRBV18; J gene: TRBJ1-2; clone size: NA
CDR3 DNA: TGTGCCAGCAGCTTACGTCCACAGGGGACCGGGGAGCTGTTTTTT; CDR3 protein: CASSLRPQGTGELFF; D gene: TRBD1; CDR3 length: 15; V gene: TRBV7-2; J gene: TRBJ2-2; clone size: NA
CDR3 DNA: TGTGCCAGCAGCTTCGGGTTTAATTCACCCCTCCACTTT; CDR3 protein: CASSFGFNSPLHF; D gene: NA; CDR3 length: 13; V gene: TRBV7-9; J gene: TRBJ1-6; clone size: few
CDR3 DNA: TGTGCCAGCAGCCCGATGGACAGCAGCTACGAGCAGTACTTC; CDR3 protein: CASSPMDSSYEQYF; D gene: NA; CDR3 length: 14; V gene: TRBV7-2; J gene: TRBJ2-7; clone size: NA
CDR3 DNA: TGTGCCAGCAGACGACAGGGGAACACTGAAGCTTTCTTT; CDR3 protein: CASRRQGNTEAFF; D gene: TRBD1; CDR3 length: 13; V gene: TRBV6-5; J gene: TRBJ1-1; clone size: NA
CDR3 DNA: TGTGCCAGCTCACCACAGGGGACAGCGAACACCGGGGAGCTGTTTTTT; CDR3 protein: CASSPQGTANTGELFF; D gene: TRBD1; CDR3 length: 16; V gene: TRBV18; J gene: TRBJ2-2; clone size: NA
CDR3 DNA: TGTGCCAGCAGTTTCGGGCAGGGGGCTTCTGAGACCCAGTACTTC; CDR3 protein: CASSFGQGASETQYF; D gene: TRBD1; CDR3 length: 15; V gene: TRBV28; J gene: TRBJ2-5; clone size: NA
CDR3 DNA: TGTGCCTGGAGCGTCATTAGCACAGATACGCAGTATTTT; CDR3 protein: CAWSVISTDTQYF; D gene: NA; CDR3 length: 13; V gene: TRBV30; J gene: TRBJ2-3; clone size: NA
CDR3 DNA: TGTGCCAGCAAAAAAGACAGCGAGGTCGGTCCCCTCCACTTT; CDR3 protein: CASKKDSEVGPLHF; D gene: NA; CDR3 length: 14; V gene: TRBV6-6; J gene: TRBJ1-6; clone size: NA
CDR3 DNA: TGTGCCAGCAGCTGGGGGGGACAGGGATTAAATCAGCCCCAGCATTTT; CDR3 protein: CASSWGGQGLNQPQHF; D gene: TRBD1; CDR3 length: 16; V gene: TRBV5-6; J gene: TRBJ1-5; clone size: few
CDR3 DNA: TGTGCCAGCAGCCCCCGGACATCATCTAGACTAGCCAAAAACATTCAGTACTTC; CDR3 protein: CASSPRTSSRLAKNIQYF; D gene: NA; CDR3 length: 18; V gene: TRBV28; J gene: TRBJ2-4; clone size: NA
CDR3 DNA: TGTGCCAGCAGAAGAAGCGGCAATATCGGGACCCAGTACTTC; CDR3 protein: CASRRSGNIGTQYF; D gene: NA; CDR3 length: 14; V gene: TRBV2; J gene: TRBJ2-5; clone size: NA
CDR3 DNA: TGTGCCAGCAGACCCCTGGACGGATACGAGCAGTACTTC; CDR3 protein: CASRPLDGYEQYF; D gene: NA; CDR3 length: 13; V gene: TRBV11-2; J gene: TRBJ2-7; clone size: NA
CDR3 DNA: TGCGCCAGCAGCCAAAGGCCGGGTGGGAACACTGAAGCTTTCTTT; CDR3 protein: CASSQRPGGNTEAFF; D gene: NA; CDR3 length: 15; V gene: TRBV4-1; J gene: TRBJ1-1; clone size: NA
CDR3 DNA: TGTGCCAGCAGTCCGAGGACATTCTCCGGAAACACCATATATTTT; CDR3 protein: CASSPRTFSGNTIYF; D gene: NA; CDR3 length: 15; V gene: TRBV6-5; J gene: TRBJ1-3; clone size: NA
CDR3 DNA: TGTGCCAGTAGAATAGGACAGGATCAGCCCCAGCATTTT; CDR3 protein: CASRIGQDQPQHF; D gene: TRBD1; CDR3 length: 13; V gene: TRBV19; J gene: TRBJ1-5; clone size: NA
CDR3 DNA: TGTGCCAGCAGAACCTCAACCCTAACAGATACGCAGTATTTT; CDR3 protein: CASRTSTLTDTQYF; D gene: NA; CDR3 length: 14; V gene: TRBV6-6; J gene: TRBJ2-3; clone size: NA
CDR3 DNA: TGTGCCAGCAGCTTGGCCTACAGGGGAGCAGATACGCAGTATTTT; CDR3 protein: CASSLAYRGADTQYF; D gene: TRBD1; CDR3 length: 15; V gene: TRBV5-6; J gene: TRBJ2-3; clone size: NA
CDR3 DNA: TGTGCCAGCAGTCCTAAGGGGTGGGCGAACACTGAAGCTTTCTTT; CDR3 protein: CASSPKGWANTEAFF; D gene: NA; CDR3 length: 15; V gene: TRBV14; J gene: TRBJ1-1; clone size: NA